This is a list of T cell receptor beta chains from one sample in a study of blood T cell repertoires in COVID-19. This table comes from immunoSEQ multiplex PCR, and its TCRdb copy is limited to in-frame clones, with some not included. The data show 210,000 or so clones, over 70% seen once. Sequenced material: PBMCs or T cells enriched from blood (not recorded which). These receptors came from a woman aged 25 to 45 who had been exposed to COVID-19. Each CDR3 is given without its conserved first and last residue. A clone size is listed for some rows: how often the clone was seen (once, few, many), or a class if it is expanded.

v_call: TRBV6-5; clone_size: NA; cdr3_aa: ASSRDYETPYEQY
v_call: TRBV21-1; clone_size: NA; cdr3_aa: ASSKRSRRTGADYGYT
v_call: TRBV9; clone_size: NA; cdr3_aa: ASSLGGTAGANVLT
v_call: TRBV28; clone_size: NA; cdr3_aa: ASSSSFQATNEKLF
v_call: TRBV5-5; clone_size: NA; cdr3_aa: ASSLSGARLYEKLF
v_call: TRBV6-5; clone_size: NA; cdr3_aa: ASSAGLAGTYEQY
v_call: TRBV27; clone_size: NA; cdr3_aa: ASSSWAGGLSEQY
v_call: TRBV7-9; clone_size: once; cdr3_aa: ASSLEAGSGTGELF
v_call: TRBV5-1; clone_size: NA; cdr3_aa: ASSATGGVTEAF
v_call: TRBV11-3; clone_size: NA; cdr3_aa: ASSSDRVRGQF
v_call: TRBV29-1; clone_size: few; cdr3_aa: SVESAREAF
v_call: TRBV7-2; clone_size: NA; cdr3_aa: ASSPGTSGRVDTQY
v_call: TRBV23-1; clone_size: NA; cdr3_aa: ASSGTPNTGELF
v_call: TRBV5-1; clone_size: NA; cdr3_aa: ASSFRQINNEQF
v_call: TRBV15; clone_size: NA; cdr3_aa: ATSRNNQGYEQY
v_call: TRBV12-5; clone_size: NA; cdr3_aa: ASGPERGSYGYT
v_call: TRBV15; clone_size: NA; cdr3_aa: ATSRDGLQETQY
v_call: TRBV27; clone_size: NA; cdr3_aa: ASSRGAEAF
v_call: TRBV11-2; clone_size: NA; cdr3_aa: ASCITGNPYNEQF
v_call: TRBV30; clone_size: NA; cdr3_aa: AWVTEMNTEAF
v_call: TRBV9; clone_size: NA; cdr3_aa: ASSVGSSYEQY
v_call: TRBV5-1; clone_size: NA; cdr3_aa: ASSLGPLAGKYYEQY
v_call: TRBV28; clone_size: NA; cdr3_aa: ASIQGSGNQPQH
v_call: TRBV5-4; clone_size: few; cdr3_aa: ASSLDPGRSGNTIY
v_call: TRBV19; clone_size: NA; cdr3_aa: ASTGLSGGTGELF
v_call: TRBV12-3/TRBV12-4; clone_size: once; cdr3_aa: ASSSRGAEAF
v_call: TRBV4-1; clone_size: once; cdr3_aa: ASSQSVRQGASDGYT
v_call: TRBV28; clone_size: NA; cdr3_aa: ASSFVGNSGNTIY
v_call: TRBV2; clone_size: NA; cdr3_aa: ASSEGDTPYEQY
v_call: TRBV7-7; clone_size: NA; cdr3_aa: ASSLRVAGGPGETQY
v_call: TRBV11-2; clone_size: NA; cdr3_aa: ASVPSGWDTGELF